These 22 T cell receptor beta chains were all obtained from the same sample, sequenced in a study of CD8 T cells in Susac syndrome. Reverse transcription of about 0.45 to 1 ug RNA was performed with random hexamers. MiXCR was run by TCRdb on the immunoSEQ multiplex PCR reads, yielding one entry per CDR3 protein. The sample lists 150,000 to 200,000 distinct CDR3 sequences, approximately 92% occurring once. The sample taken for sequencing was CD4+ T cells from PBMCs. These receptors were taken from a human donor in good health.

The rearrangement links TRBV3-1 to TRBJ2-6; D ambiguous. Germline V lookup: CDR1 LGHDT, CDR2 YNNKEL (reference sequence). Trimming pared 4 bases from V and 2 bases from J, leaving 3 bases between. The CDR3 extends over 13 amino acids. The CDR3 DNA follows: TGTGCCAGCAGCCCCACTGGGGCCAACGTCCTGACTTTC. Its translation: CASSPTGANVLTF.

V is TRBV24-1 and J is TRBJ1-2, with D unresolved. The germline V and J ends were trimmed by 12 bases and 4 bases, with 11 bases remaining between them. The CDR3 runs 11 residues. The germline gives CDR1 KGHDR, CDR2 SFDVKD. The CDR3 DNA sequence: TGTGCCTCGTCGGACGGCTATGGCTACACCTTC. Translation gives CASSDGYGYTF.

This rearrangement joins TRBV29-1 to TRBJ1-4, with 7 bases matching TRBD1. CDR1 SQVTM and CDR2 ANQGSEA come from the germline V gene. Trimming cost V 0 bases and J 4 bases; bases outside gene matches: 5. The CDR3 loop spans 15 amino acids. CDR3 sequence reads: CSVEDPGTDNEKLFF. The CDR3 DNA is TGCAGCGTTGAAGATCCGGGGACAGATAATGAAAAACTGTTTTTT.

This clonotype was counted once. The CDR3 here is CASSFAGPNYGYTF. The CDR3 DNA reads TGCGCCAGCAGCTTCGCAGGGCCTAACTATGGCTACACCTTC. V and J are TRBV5-1 and TRBJ1-2, with D perhaps matching TRBD1 (5 bases). V was pared by 2 bases and J by 0 bases, with 8 bases between. Germline V gene sequence: CDR1 SGHRS, CDR2 YFSETQ. This CDR3 spans 14 amino acids.

CDR3 DNA: TGTGCCACTCTCGGGGGTACCCAAGAGACCCAGTACTTC. Residues: CATLGGTQETQYF. This sequence joins TRBV6-5 and TRBJ2-5; weak D call: TRBD2 (6 bases). This CDR3 has 13 residues. V shed 10 bases and J shed 1 base, with 13 bases lying between them. Germline V lookup: CDR1 MNHEY, CDR2 SVGAGI.

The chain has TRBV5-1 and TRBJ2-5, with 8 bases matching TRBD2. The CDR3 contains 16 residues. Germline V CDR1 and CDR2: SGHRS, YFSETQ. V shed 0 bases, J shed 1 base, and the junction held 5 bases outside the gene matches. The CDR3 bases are TGCGCCAGCAGCTTGGCCGTCACTAGCGGCCAAGAGACCCAGTACTTC. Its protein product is CASSLAVTSGQETQYF.

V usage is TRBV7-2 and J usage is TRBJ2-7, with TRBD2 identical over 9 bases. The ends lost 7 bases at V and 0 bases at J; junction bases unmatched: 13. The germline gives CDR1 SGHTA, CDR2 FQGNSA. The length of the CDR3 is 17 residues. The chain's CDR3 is CASTPRVAGDFSYEQYF. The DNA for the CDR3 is TGTGCCAGCACCCCGCGGGTAGCGGGGGACTTCTCCTACGAGCAGTACTTC.

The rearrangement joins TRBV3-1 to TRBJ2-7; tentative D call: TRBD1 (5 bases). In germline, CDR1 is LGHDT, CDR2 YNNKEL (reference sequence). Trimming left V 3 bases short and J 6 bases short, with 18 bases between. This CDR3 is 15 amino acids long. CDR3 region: CASSQKGSALREQYF. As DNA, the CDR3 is TGTGCCAGCAGCCAGAAGGGGTCCGCCCTTCGCGAGCAGTACTTC.

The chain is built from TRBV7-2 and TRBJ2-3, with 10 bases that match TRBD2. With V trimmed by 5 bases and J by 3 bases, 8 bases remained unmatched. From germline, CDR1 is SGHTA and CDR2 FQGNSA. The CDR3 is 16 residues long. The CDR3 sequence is CASSKRLAGVTDTQYF. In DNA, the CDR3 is TGTGCCAGCAGCAAAAGGCTAGCGGGGGTTACAGATACGCAGTATTTT.

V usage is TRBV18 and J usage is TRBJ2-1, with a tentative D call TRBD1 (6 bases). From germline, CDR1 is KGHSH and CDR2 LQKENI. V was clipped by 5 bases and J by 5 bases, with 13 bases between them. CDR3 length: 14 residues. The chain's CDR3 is CASSSNRAHNEQFF. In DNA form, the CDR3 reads TGTGCCAGCTCATCTAACAGGGCCCACAATGAGCAGTTCTTC.

The CDR3 bases are TGTGCCAGCAGCTTAGGGGGCCTCGGACTAGCGGCGGACAATGAGCAGTTCTTC. Translated: CASSLGGLGLAADNEQFF. This chain links TRBV7-3 with TRBJ2-1; 10 bases agree with TRBD2. The CDR3 covers 18 residues. Unmatched junction bases numbered 12, after V lost 2 bases and J lost 5 bases. Germline V gene lookup returns CDR1 SGHTA and CDR2 FQGTGA.

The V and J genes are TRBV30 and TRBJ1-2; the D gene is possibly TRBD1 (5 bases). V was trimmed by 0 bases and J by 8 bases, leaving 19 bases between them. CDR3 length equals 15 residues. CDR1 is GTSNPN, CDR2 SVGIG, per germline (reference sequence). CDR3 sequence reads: CAWSVAGTPRRGYTF. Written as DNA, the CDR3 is TGTGCCTGGAGTGTTGCGGGGACTCCTAGGAGGGGCTACACCTTC.

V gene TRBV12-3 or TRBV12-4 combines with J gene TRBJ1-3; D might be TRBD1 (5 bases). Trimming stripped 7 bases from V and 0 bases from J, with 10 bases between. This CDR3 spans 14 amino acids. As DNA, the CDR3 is TGTGCCAGCAAGACAGCCGTCTCTGGAAACACCATATATTTT. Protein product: CASKTAVSGNTIYF.

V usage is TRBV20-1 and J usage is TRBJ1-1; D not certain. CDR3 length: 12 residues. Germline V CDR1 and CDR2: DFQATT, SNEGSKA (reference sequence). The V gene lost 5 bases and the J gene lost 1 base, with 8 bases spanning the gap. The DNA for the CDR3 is TGCAGTGCTGGGCTCCCGAACACTGAAGCTTTCTTT. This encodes CSAGLPNTEAFF.

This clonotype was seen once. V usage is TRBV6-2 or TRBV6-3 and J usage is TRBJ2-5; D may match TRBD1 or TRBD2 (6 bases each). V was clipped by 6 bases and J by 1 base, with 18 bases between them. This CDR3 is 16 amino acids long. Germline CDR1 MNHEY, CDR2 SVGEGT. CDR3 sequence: CASSYAHGGPQETQYF. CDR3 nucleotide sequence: TGTGCCAGCAGCTATGCCCACGGGGGCCCCCAAGAGACCCAGTACTTC.

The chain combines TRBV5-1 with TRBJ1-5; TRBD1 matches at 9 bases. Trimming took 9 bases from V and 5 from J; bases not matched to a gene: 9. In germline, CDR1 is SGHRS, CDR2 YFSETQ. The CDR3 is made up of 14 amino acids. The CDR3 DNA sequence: TGCGCCAACAGTGTGACAGGGGGGGATCAGCCCCAGCATTTT. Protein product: CANSVTGGDQPQHF.

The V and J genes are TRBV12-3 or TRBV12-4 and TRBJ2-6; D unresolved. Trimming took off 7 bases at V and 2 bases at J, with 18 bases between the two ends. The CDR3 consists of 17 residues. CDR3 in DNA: TGTGCCAGCACCCCACCAAGACGACTCCCTGGGGCCAACGTCCTGACTTTC. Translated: CASTPPRRLPGANVLTF.

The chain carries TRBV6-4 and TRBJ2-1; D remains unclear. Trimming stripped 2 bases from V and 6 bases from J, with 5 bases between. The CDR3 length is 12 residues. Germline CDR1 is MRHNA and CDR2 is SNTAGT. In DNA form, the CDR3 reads TGTGCCAGCAGTGACGCTGGCAATGAGCAGTTCTTC. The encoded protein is CASSDAGNEQFF.

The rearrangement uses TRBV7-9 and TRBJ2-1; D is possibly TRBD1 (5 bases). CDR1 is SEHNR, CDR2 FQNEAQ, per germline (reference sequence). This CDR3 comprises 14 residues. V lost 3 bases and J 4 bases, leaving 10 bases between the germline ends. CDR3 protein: CASSLGLRYNEQFF. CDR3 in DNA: TGTGCCAGCAGCTTGGGGCTCAGGTACAATGAGCAGTTCTTC.

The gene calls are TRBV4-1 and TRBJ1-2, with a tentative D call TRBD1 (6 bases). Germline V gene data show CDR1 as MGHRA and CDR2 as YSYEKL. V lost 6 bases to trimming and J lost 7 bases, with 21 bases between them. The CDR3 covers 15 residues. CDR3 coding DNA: TGCGCCAGCAGAAGAATACAGGGTACCCGCGGTGGCTACACCTTC. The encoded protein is CASRRIQGTRGGYTF.

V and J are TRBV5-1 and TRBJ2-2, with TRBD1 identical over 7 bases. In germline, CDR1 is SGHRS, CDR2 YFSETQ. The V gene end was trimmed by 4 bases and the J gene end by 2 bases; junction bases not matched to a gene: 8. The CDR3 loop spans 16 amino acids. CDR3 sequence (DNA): TGCGCCAGCAGCGAATCCGGGACAGCCAACACCGGGGAGCTGTTTTTT. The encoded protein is CASSESGTANTGELFF. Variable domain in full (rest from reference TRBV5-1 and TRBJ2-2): KAGVTQTPRYLIKTRGQQVTLSCSPISGHRSVSWYQQTPGQGLQFLFEYFSETQRNKGNFPGRFSGRQFSNSRSEMNVSTLELGDSALYLCASSESGTANTGELFFGEGSRLTVL.

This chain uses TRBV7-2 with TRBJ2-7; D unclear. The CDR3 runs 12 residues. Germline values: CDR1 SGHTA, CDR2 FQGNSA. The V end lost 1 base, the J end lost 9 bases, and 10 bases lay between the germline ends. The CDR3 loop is CASSLENGRQYF. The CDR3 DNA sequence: TGTGCCAGCAGCTTAGAAAACGGGCGGCAGTACTTC.